The present T cell receptor beta chain was sequenced within a study of metastatic and nonmetastatic thyroid tumors. This CDR3 has 15 residues. J was trimmed by 5 bases and V by 6 bases; bases with no gene match: 12. CDR1 is MNHNS, CDR2 SASEGT, per germline. No patient received treatment before thyroid surgery. As concerns this clone: This may stem from a read error, because a much larger clone lies one nucleotide away. Other DNA sequences of this sample code for an identical CDR3.

With MiXCR, TCRdb called clones anew from the PCR reads. The sample records tens of thousands of clones, about 15% being singletons. The specimen was blood. The chain joins TRBV6-1 to TRBJ2-5; TRBD1 matches at 7 bases. The source of this sequence is a female donor with papillary thyroid cancer or a benign thyroid nodule (not recorded which). Some clones in this sample may be carry-over from other donors' samples. CDR3 region: CASSPRTGRRETQYF. In DNA form, the CDR3 reads TGTGCCAGCAGCCCCCGGACAGGTCGTAGGGAGACCCAGTACTTC.